This T cell receptor (beta chain) was identified during a study of T-cell reconstitution after alpha-beta-depleted transplantation in children. This CDR3 region has 15 residues. Losses at the gene ends were 2 bases for V and 8 bases for J; bases not matched to a gene: 6. Molecular barcoding with unique molecular identifiers was used for the TCRbeta library. TCRdb itself ran the PCR reads through MiXCR, one entry per CDR3 protein. The sample includes more than 450,000 distinct CDR3 sequences, approximately 16% of them seen just once. The chain recombines TRBV12-3 or TRBV12-4 with TRBJ2-1, with TRBD2 matching 10 bases. This specimen was PBMCs from the stem cell graft donor, taken from the stem cell graft. The source of this sequence is a human donor who donated a stem cell graft to a child with acute lymphoblastic leukemia. CDR3 coding DNA: TGTGCCAGCAGTTTACTAGCGGGAGCTCTGGATGAGCAGTTCTTC. Translating gives CASSLLAGALDEQFF.